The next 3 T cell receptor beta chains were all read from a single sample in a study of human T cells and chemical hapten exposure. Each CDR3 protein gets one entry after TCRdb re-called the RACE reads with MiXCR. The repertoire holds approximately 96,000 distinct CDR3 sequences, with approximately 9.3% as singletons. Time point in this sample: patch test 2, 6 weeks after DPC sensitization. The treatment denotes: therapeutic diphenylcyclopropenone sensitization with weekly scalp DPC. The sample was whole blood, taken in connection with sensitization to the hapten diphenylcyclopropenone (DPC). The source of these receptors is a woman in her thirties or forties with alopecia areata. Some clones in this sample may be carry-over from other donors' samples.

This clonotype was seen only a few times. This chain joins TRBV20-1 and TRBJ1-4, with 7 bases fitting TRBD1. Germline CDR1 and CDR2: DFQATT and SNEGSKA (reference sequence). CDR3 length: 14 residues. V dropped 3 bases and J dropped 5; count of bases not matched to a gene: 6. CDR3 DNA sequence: TGCAGTGCTAGGCACAGGGGCGGGAATGAAAAACTGTTTTTT. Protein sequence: CSARHRGGNEKLFF.

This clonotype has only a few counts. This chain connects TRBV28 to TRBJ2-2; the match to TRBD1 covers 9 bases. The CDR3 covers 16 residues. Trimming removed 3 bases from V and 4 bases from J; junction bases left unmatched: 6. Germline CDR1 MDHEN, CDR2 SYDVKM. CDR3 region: CASSFPQGASTGELFF. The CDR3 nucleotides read TGTGCCAGCAGTTTCCCACAGGGGGCAAGCACCGGGGAGCTGTTTTTT.

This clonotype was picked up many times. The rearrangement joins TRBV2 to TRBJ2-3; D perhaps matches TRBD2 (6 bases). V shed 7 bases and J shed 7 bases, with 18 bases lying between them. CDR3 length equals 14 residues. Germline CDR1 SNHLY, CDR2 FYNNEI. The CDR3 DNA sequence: TGTGCCAGCACCGGGAGAACCCAAGAGCATACGCAGTATTTT. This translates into CASTGRTQEHTQYF. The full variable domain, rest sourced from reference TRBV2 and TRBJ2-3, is EPEVTQTPSHQVTQMGQEVILRCVPISNHLYFYWYRQILGQKVEFLVSFYNNEISEKSEIFDDQFSVERPDGSNFTLKIRSTKLEDSAMYFCASTGRTQEHTQYFGPGTRLTVL.